These 7 T cell receptor beta chains were all obtained from the same sample, sequenced in a study of T cell responses to AZD1222 COVID-19 vaccine. Profiled with immunoSEQ multiplex PCR; TCRdb holds only in-frame clones, not every one. The sample yields roughly 190,000 clones, more than 80% seen once. Here the sequenced sample was peripheral blood, taken 28 days after the second dose of the MenACWY control vaccine. The receptors come from an adult who received the MenACWY meningococcal vaccine as a control.

The V gene is TRBV27, the J gene TRBJ2-7; 10 bases match TRBD1. The CDR3 consists of 15 residues. From germline, CDR1 is MNHEY and CDR2 SMNVEV (reference sequence). J gave up 0 bases and V 3 bases, and 2 bases lay outside the gene matches. CDR3 nucleotide sequence: TGTGCCAGCAGTTTTGGGACAGGGGTCTCCTACGAGCAGTACTTC. Its translation is CASSFGTGVSYEQYF.

V usage is TRBV10-3 and J usage is TRBJ2-7; D is unclear. The germline CDR1 and CDR2 sequences are ENHRY and SYGVKD. Trimming took 1 base from V and 0 from J, leaving 10 bases between them. The CDR3 covers 15 residues. The CDR3 DNA reads as TGTGCCATCAGTGAGTTTGGCAGATCCTCCTACGAGCAGTACTTC. Translation: CAISEFGRSSYEQYF.

V gene TRBV5-4 combines with J gene TRBJ2-7; D is possibly TRBD2 (6 bases). Germline values: CDR1 SGHNT, CDR2 YYREEE (reference sequence). Trimming stripped 4 bases from V and 7 bases from J, with 12 bases between. The CDR3 is 12 amino acids. CDR3 DNA sequence: TGTGCCAGCAGCCCGCGGGATGGGGAGCAGTACTTC. Translated: CASSPRDGEQYF.

V is TRBV7-9 and J is TRBJ2-1, with TRBD2 as a possible D gene (6 bases). CDR3 length: 16 amino acids. Germline CDR1 SEHNR, CDR2 FQNEAQ (reference sequence). The V gene lost 5 bases and the J gene lost 5 bases, with 19 bases spanning the gap. As DNA, the CDR3 is TGTGCCAGCAGCACTACCGGGACGGGGAGGCACAATGAGCAGTTCTTC. This translates into CASSTTGTGRHNEQFF.

The chain links TRBV28 to TRBJ2-5; 8 nucleotides align to TRBD1. The germline gives CDR1 MDHEN, CDR2 SYDVKM. The ends lost 2 bases at V and 9 bases at J; junction bases unmatched: 11. The CDR3 length is 15 residues. CDR3 sequence (DNA): TGTGCCAGCAGTTTAAAGCAGGGGGCTTACCTTCCCCAGTACTTC. Translated, it gives CASSLKQGAYLPQYF. The full variable domain, with the rest looked up from reference TRBV28 and TRBJ2-5, is DVKVTQSSRYLVKRTGEKVFLECVQDMDHENMFWYRQDPGLGLRLIYFSYDVKMKEKGDIPEGYSVSREKKERFSLILESASTNQTSMYLCASSLKQGAYLPQYFGPGTRLLVL.

This chain joins TRBV19 and TRBJ1-1; the D gene is possibly TRBD1 (5 bases). The CDR3 has 12 residues. Germline assignment: CDR1 LNHDA and CDR2 SQIVND (reference sequence). V gave up 10 bases and J gave up 1 base, with 10 bases separating them. The CDR3 DNA reads TGTGCCACCGCGCAGGGGAACACTGAAGCTTTCTTT. Translation gives CATAQGNTEAFF.

The V and J genes are TRBV6-2 or TRBV6-3 and TRBJ1-5; no clear D gene. The CDR3 runs to 18 residues. Germline assignment: CDR1 MNHEY and CDR2 SVGEGT. The V end lost 2 bases, the J end lost 0 bases, and 17 bases lay between the germline ends. This CDR3 is CASSYQRAGFNSNQPQHF. CDR3 nucleotide sequence: TGTGCCAGCAGTTACCAACGGGCGGGCTTCAATAGCAATCAGCCCCAGCATTTT.